Listed below are T cell receptor beta chains from one sample, sequenced in a study of T cell responses to AZD1222 COVID-19 vaccine. The table came from immunoSEQ multiplex PCR; TCRdb's copy has only in-frame clones and leaves some out. Among under 110,000 clones listed, about 87% were seen once. Here the sequenced sample was peripheral blood, taken 28 days after the second AZD1222 dose. The source of these receptors is an adult who received the AZD1222 COVID-19 vaccine. Both conserved end residues are part of each CDR3. The D gene is left open where the match is weak. Clone size is not always given. Where it is, it says once, few, many or a class for expanded clones.

>.|TRBJ2-7|.|TRBV6-5
CASSYMGLPNEQYF
TGTGCCAGCAGTTACATGGGACTCCCAAACGAGCAGTACTTC
>TRBD2|TRBJ2-7|.|TRBV19
CASSRTGTSWREQYF
TGTGCCAGTAGCCGGACCGGGACTAGCTGGAGGGAGCAGTACTTC
>.|TRBJ1-1|once|TRBV19
CASSINRENTEAFF
TGTGCCAGTAGTATTAACAGGGAGAACACTGAAGCTTTCTTT
>.|TRBJ1-1|.|TRBV2
CASIREGGATEAFF
TGTGCCAGCATTAGGGAGGGTGGGGCCACTGAAGCTTTCTTT
>.|TRBJ1-6|once|TRBV5-4
CASSLQGENNSPLHF
TGTGCCAGCAGCTTACAGGGAGAGAATAATTCACCCCTCCACTTT
>.|TRBJ2-7|few|TRBV12-3/TRBV12-4
CASSYDSPYEQYF
TGTGCCAGCAGTTACGACAGTCCCTACGAGCAGTACTTC
>.|TRBJ1-1|.|TRBV5-4
CASSLAGPNTEAFF
TGTGCCAGCAGCTTGGCGGGACCTAACACTGAAGCTTTCTTT
>.|TRBJ2-1|.|TRBV27
CASSQGREQFF
TGTGCCAGCAGCCAGGGGAGGGAGCAGTTCTTC
>.|TRBJ2-7|.|TRBV18
CASSSGAEQYF
TGTGCCAGCTCATCCGGTGCGGAGCAGTACTTC
>.|TRBJ1-5|.|TRBV23-1
CASSQSPGDYQPQHF
TGCGCCAGCAGTCAATCCCCGGGGGACTATCAGCCCCAGCATTTT
>TRBD1|TRBJ2-5|.|TRBV28
CASSFSLLGTGEETQYF
TGTGCCAGCAGTTTTTCCCTATTAGGGACAGGGGAAGAGACCCAGTACTTC
>TRBD1|TRBJ1-1|.|TRBV29-1
CSVGSRGRDTEAFF
TGCAGCGTTGGGAGCAGGGGGCGGGACACTGAAGCTTTCTTT
>TRBD2|TRBJ2-1|.|TRBV7-6
CASSLARASGLYNEQFF
TGTGCCAGCAGCTTAGCTCGGGCTAGCGGATTATACAATGAGCAGTTCTTC
>.|TRBJ1-2|once|TRBV6-5
CASSRARGGYTF
TGTGCCAGCAGCAGGGCCAGAGGTGGCTACACCTTC
>TRBD2|TRBJ2-3|once|TRBV5-1
CASSFGLEGTDTQYF
TGCGCCAGCAGCTTCGGACTAGAAGGCACAGATACGCAGTATTTT
>TRBD1|TRBJ2-7|.|TRBV19
CASSIRTGPYEQYF
TGTGCCAGTAGTATCCGGACAGGGCCGTACGAGCAGTACTTC
>TRBD2|TRBJ2-1|.|TRBV7-2
CASSQSGSSYNEQFF
TGTGCCAGCAGCCAAAGCGGGAGTTCCTACAATGAGCAGTTCTTC
>.|TRBJ1-1|.|TRBV9
CASSPLTEAFF
TGTGCCAGCAGCCCCTTAACTGAAGCTTTCTTT
>.|TRBJ2-7|.|TRBV7-2
CASSPGVWTGPSPYEQYF
TGTGCCAGCAGCCCGGGCGTTTGGACGGGTCCTAGCCCCTACGAGCAGTACTTC
>TRBD1|TRBJ2-1|.|TRBV7-2
CASSTERAGTGLNNEQFF
TGTGCCAGCAGCACGGAGAGGGCCGGGACAGGGCTTAACAATGAGCAGTTCTTC
>.|TRBJ1-1|.|TRBV9
CASSRGLELVDTEAFF
TGTGCCAGCAGCCGGGGGCTGGAGCTAGTGGACACTGAAGCTTTCTTT
>.|TRBJ2-7|.|TRBV5-6
CASSWGIQTRGADYEQYF
TGTGCCAGCAGCTGGGGGATTCAAACTCGGGGGGCCGACTACGAGCAGTACTTC
>TRBD1|TRBJ2-7|.|TRBV7-2
CASSPRDRGTEQYF
TGTGCCAGCAGCCCCAGGGACAGGGGCACCGAGCAGTACTTC
>.|TRBJ1-5|few|TRBV18
CASSPPAGGSNQPQHF
TGTGCCAGCTCACCACCGGCAGGAGGGAGCAATCAGCCCCAGCATTTT
>TRBD2|TRBJ2-2|.|TRBV3-1/TRBV3-2
CASSQATGGPWNTGELFF
TGTGCCAGCAGCCAAGCGACGGGGGGGCCTTGGAACACCGGGGAGCTGTTTTTT